The source of this T cell receptor (beta chain) is a study of OX40 agonist ivuxolimab in advanced cancers. Looking at the study overall: The costimulatory receptor OX40 (CD134) was targeted by ivuxolimab, a fully human IgG2 agonistic monoclonal antibody. The paper describes the monotherapy dose-escalation part (N ≈ 50 patients) of the phase I trial of ivuxolimab. Of the approximately 54 dose-escalation patients, hepatocellular carcinoma was present in approximately 20, melanoma in roughly 15, renal cell carcinoma in 9 and head and neck cancer in 9. Peripheral TCRbeta sequencing aimed to test whether ivuxolimab altered TCR sequence diversity and caused clonal T-cell expansion. Intravenous ivuxolimab was administered to patients every 2 weeks at six dose levels: 0.01, 0.1, 0.3, 1.5, 3 and 10 mg/kg. Three dose-escalation patients achieved partial responses, one with hepatocellular carcinoma and two with cutaneous melanoma. In the dose-escalation cohort, 65% to 90% of patients were male, and the mean age was roughly 60 years, with a range of about 20 to 90. Prior anti-PD-1, anti-PD-L1 or anti-CTLA-4 therapy was permitted, and approximately 42% of dose-escalation patients had received checkpoint inhibitors. Points the paper makes about the study in general: Clonal expansion of both CD4+ and CD8+ blood T cells was observed from baseline to week 6 at doses 0.1 to 3.0 mg/kg. The antigen specificity of the clonally expanded peripheral T cells was not determined. Low levels of normalized T-cell clonal expansion were also seen in some patients who did not respond. After ivuxolimab, more expanded clones were found on average in CD8+ T cells than in CD4+ T cells. In the 0.1-3.0 mg/kg groups, partial responders had among the lowest normalized peripheral clonal expansion, particularly in CD8+ T cells.

To sequence the TCRbeta CDR3 region, genomic DNA was isolated from the sorted cells. TCRbeta CDR3 regions were sequenced using the immunoSEQ Assay. TCRdb obtained this table from immuneACCESS and retained in-frame rearrangements with V and J assigned. These tables miss some clones; where compared with another copy, unresolved V genes account for less than half of the shortfall, and the remainder is unexplained. Here the sample has more than 45,000 clones; about 87% occur a single time. Around 48% of the sample is taken by the ten largest. The germline V gene (reference sequence) supplies CDR1 SEHNR and CDR2 FQNEAQ. Germline trimming amounts to 5 bases on V and 0 bases on J, with 5 as the count of junction bases outside the gene matches. Including the terminal cysteine and phenylalanine, the CDR3 comprises 15 residues. Kept here is only the CDR3 DNA, which spans 45 bases and is read in frame from base 1.

Patients with a history of autoimmune disease or receiving systemic immunosuppression were excluded from the trial. Peripheral blood for TCR sequencing was collected from all dose cohorts at baseline, on cycle 4 day 1, and on cycle 7 day 1. The samples were drawn from a first-in-human, open-label, multicenter phase I dose-escalation trial of ivuxolimab. Adults with locally advanced or metastatic melanoma, renal cell, hepatocellular, or head and neck squamous cell carcinoma were enrolled in the trial. Before TCR sequencing, CD4+ T cells and CD8+ T cells were sorted from peripheral blood as separate populations. This clone was detected once. This clone's antigen is unknown. Base qualities are not recorded, but no much larger clone differs from it by a single base.

This specimen consisted of CD4+ or CD8+ T cells sorted from blood, obtained in a trial of the OX40 agonist ivuxolimab. The chain links TRBV7-9 with TRBJ1-1; 8 nucleotides in the junction match TRBD1. The clonotype originates from an adult with an advanced solid tumor such as melanoma, head and neck, liver or kidney cancer. Here is the DNA: TGTGCCAGCAGCGCCCGACAGGGGATGAACACTGAAGCTTTCTTT. Translated, it gives CASSARQGMNTEAFF.